The clone carrying this T cell receptor (beta chain) was seen at least ten times. Trimming stripped 0 bases from V and 4 bases from J, with 1 base between. The CDR3 sequence is 11 residues long. The germline gives CDR1 PRHDT, CDR2 FYEKMQ (reference sequence). This sample's RNA came from whole unsorted tissue. This sample is drawn from a study of tumor and adjacent non-tumor tissue in lung cancer. A modified ARM-PCR protocol with three rounds of nested PCR amplified TCRbeta. TCRdb re-analysed the multiplex PCR reads in MiXCR, keeping a single row per CDR3 protein. The table records about 200,000 distinct CDR3 sequences, 60% to 75% of them present only once.

The chain has TRBV13 and TRBJ2-7; no definite D call. The source is a man in his sixties with non-small cell lung cancer. Sequences were obtained from lung tumor tissue. The CDR3 DNA is TGTGCCAGCAGCTTAGGGTACGAGCAGTACTTC. Its protein product is CASSLGYEQYF.